This TCR beta chain comes out of a study of T cell repertoires in cytomegalovirus infection. Study-level background: Public TCR beta signatures marked donors with CMV infection and the matching HLA.

In TCRdb, the reads were re-called with MiXCR into one record per CDR3 protein. The profile shows about 320,000 distinct CDR3 sequences, more than 8% of them singletons. V was clipped by 5 bases and J by 1 base; unmatched bases: 4. Germline assignment: CDR1 LGHDT and CDR2 YNNKEL (reference sequence). This CDR3 has 16 residues. The sample comprised PBMCs. The clonotype comes from a human donor in good health (CMV status not recorded). Some clones in this sample may be carry-over from other donors' samples. The rearrangement joins TRBV3-1 to TRBJ1-6, with TRBD1 identical over 8 bases. DNA of the CDR3: TGTGCCAGCAGCAATCAGGGGGCGTCCTATAATTCACCCCTCCACTTT. Translating it yields CASSNQGASYNSPLHF. The complete variable domain, with remaining parts taken from reference TRBV3-1 and TRBJ1-6, reads DTAVSQTPKYLVTQMGNDKSIKCEQNLGHDTMYWYKQDSKKFLKIMFSYNNKELIINETVPNRFSPKSPDKAHLNLHINSLELGDSAVYFCASSNQGASYNSPLHFGNGTRLTVT.